The 22 T cell receptor beta chains in this list originate from one sample, sequenced in a study of regulatory T cells in long-lasting Graves disease. Arm-PCR of CDR3 regions and iRepertoire HTBI primers were the basis on which TCR beta libraries were built. TCRdb re-analysed the multiplex PCR reads in MiXCR, keeping a single row per CDR3 protein. The sample includes 350,000 to 500,000 distinct CDR3 sequences, 14% of them seen just once. The time point is: newly diagnosed GD, antithyroid drugs for less than 3 months. PBMCs provided the RNA from which the TCR library was made. These data also featured in a second study, about T cells in Graves' hyperthyroidism and ophthalmopathy.

Source: peripheral blood mononuclear cells (PBMCs), taken at new diagnosis, from a patient treated with antithyroid drugs. These receptors came from a woman aged 45-65 years with Graves disease.

This clonotype showed up many times. CDR3 DNA: TGTGCCAGCAGCCCTACAGGGGGCCTGAACACTGAAGCTTTCTTT. Encoded protein: CASSPTGGLNTEAFF. The rearrangement uses TRBV3-1 and TRBJ1-1; 9 bases are shared with TRBD1. V was clipped by 4 bases and J by 0 bases; unmatched bases: 3. Per the germline V gene, CDR1 is LGHDT and CDR2 is YNNKEL (reference sequence). The CDR3 is 15 residues long.

Only a few counts were recorded for this clonotype. The chain employs TRBV10-2 and TRBJ1-1; the match to TRBD1 covers 7 bases. This CDR3 contains 14 residues. Germline V gene lookup returns CDR1 WSHSY and CDR2 SAAADI. The V gene end was trimmed by 3 bases and the J gene end by 8 bases; junction bases not matched to a gene: 9. CDR3 DNA sequence: TGCGCCAGCAGTGAATTGGGACACAGGGGAGAAGCTTTCTTT. It translates to CASSELGHRGEAFF.

This clonotype was counted ten times or more. This rearrangement joins TRBV28 to TRBJ2-3; D unclear. Trimming took 3 bases from V and 2 from J, leaving 12 bases between them. The CDR3 extends over 15 amino acids. CDR1 and CDR2 (germline): MDHEN, SYDVKM. CDR3 loop: CASSFDSANTDTQYF. The CDR3 DNA reads TGTGCCAGCAGTTTCGACTCGGCGAACACAGATACGCAGTATTTT.

This clonotype was seen a few times. J is TRBJ2-6 and V is TRBV9; D remains unclear. The CDR3 runs 17 residues. In germline, CDR1 is SGDLS, CDR2 YYNGEE. V lost 0 bases to trimming and J lost 0 bases, with 10 bases between them. CDR3 sequence: CASSVGDTFSGANVLTF. The DNA of the CDR3 is TGTGCCAGCAGCGTAGGCGACACCTTCTCTGGGGCCAACGTCCTGACTTTC.

In regard to this clonotype: Possible read error: a much larger clone is one base away. This sequence joins TRBV25-1 and TRBJ2-7; 9 nucleotides line up with TRBD1. This CDR3 region has 14 residues. Germline CDR1 is MGHDK and CDR2 is SYGVNS. The CDR3: CGSSVTGGIYEQYF. For the CDR3, the DNA is TGTGGCAGCAGTGTAACAGGGGGCATCTACGAGCAGTACTTC.

This clonotype was counted a few times. This rearrangement joins TRBV9 to TRBJ2-5, with 10 bases fitting TRBD2. Germline values: CDR1 SGDLS, CDR2 YYNGEE. This CDR3 is 18 amino acids long. V lost 0 bases, J lost 1 base, and 9 bases stayed unmatched. CDR3: CASSVGTLLAGTQETQYF. The CDR3 bases are TGTGCCAGCAGCGTAGGGACCCTACTAGCGGGAACCCAAGAGACCCAGTACTTC.

This clonotype was picked up a small number of times. This chain uses TRBV6-1 with TRBJ2-7; D tentatively reads TRBD1 or TRBD2 (5 bases each). The germline V gene encodes CDR1 MNHNS and CDR2 SASEGT. V was pared by 7 bases and J by 2 bases, with 15 bases between. This CDR3 is 14 amino acids long. In DNA form, the CDR3 reads TGTGCCAGCACCAAGGGAGACAGCCCCTACGAGCAGTACTTC. Protein product: CASTKGDSPYEQYF.

The table lists this clonotype with a few counts. At one boundary the junction diverges from the germline segment, which might be a read error. The chain has TRBV2 and TRBJ2-7, with D unclear. The CDR3 is 16 amino acids. Germline-derived CDR1 and CDR2 are SNHLY and FYNNEI. The CDR3 nucleotides read TGTGGCAGCAGCTCCGATCGGAGTACAAGGACCTACGAGCAGTACTTC. This translates into CGSSSDRSTRTYEQYF.

This clonotype was observed a few times. The chain has TRBV4-1 and TRBJ2-2; a possible D gene is TRBD2 (6 bases). Germline V gives CDR1 MGHRA, CDR2 YSYEKL. The CDR3 contains 16 residues. Trimming shortened V by 2 bases and J by 2 bases, and 12 bases separated the two germline ends. CDR3 residues: CASSQSRLGNTGELFF. As DNA, the CDR3 is TGCGCCAGCAGCCAATCTCGACTAGGTAACACCGGGGAGCTGTTTTTT.

This clonotype appeared a few times. As DNA, the CDR3 is TGTGCCAGCAGCGTAGATCCTGGTAGCAATCAGCCCCAGCATTTT. It translates to CASSVDPGSNQPQHF. J is TRBJ1-5 and V is TRBV9; D gene ambiguous. V was clipped by 0 bases and J by 0 bases, with 7 bases between them. The germline V gene has CDR1 SGDLS and CDR2 YYNGEE. This CDR3 is 15 amino acids long.

J is TRBJ1-4 and V is TRBV9, with 12 bases identical to TRBD1. Germline trimming cut 0 bases from V and 5 bases from J; bases unmatched to any gene: 14. Per the germline V gene, CDR1 is SGDLS and CDR2 is YYNGEE. The CDR3 runs to 20 residues. CDR3 protein: CASSVAPAGTGGAKNEKLFF. CDR3 in DNA: TGTGCCAGCAGCGTAGCCCCGGCTGGGACAGGGGGCGCGAAGAATGAAAAACTGTTTTTT.

This clonotype showed up many times. The chain couples TRBV20-1 to TRBJ2-4; 9 nucleotides align to TRBD2. The CDR3 runs to 13 residues. Looked up from germline, CDR1 is DFQATT and CDR2 is SNEGSKA (reference sequence). V shed 5 bases, J shed 5 bases, and the junction held 4 bases outside the gene matches. The CDR3 loop reads CSAYKRGENIQYF. Here the CDR3 DNA reads TGCAGTGCTTATAAGCGGGGGGAAAACATTCAGTACTTC.

There are a few counts of this clonotype. The genes are TRBV2 and TRBJ2-4; possibly TRBD1 for D (7 bases). Trimming cost V 7 bases and J 10 bases, with 17 bases left between them. The CDR3 is 13 residues long. CDR1 and CDR2 from the germline V gene are SNHLY and FYNNEI. The CDR3 reads CASITGDSGIQYF. DNA for the CDR3: TGTGCCAGCATTACCGGGGACAGCGGGATTCAGTACTTC.

This clonotype appeared many times. This rearrangement joins TRBV18 to TRBJ2-1; perhaps TRBD2 as D (5 bases). With 4 bases removed from V and 5 bases from J, the gap between germline ends came to 12 bases. Germline V gene data show CDR1 as KGHSH and CDR2 as LQKENI. The CDR3 loop spans 14 amino acids. The CDR3 loop reads CASSRSRADNEQFF. As DNA, the CDR3 is TGTGCCAGCTCACGATCTAGAGCGGACAATGAGCAGTTCTTC.

Ten or more counts support this clonotype. V usage is TRBV28 and J usage is TRBJ1-5; possibly TRBD1 for D (5 bases). This CDR3 is 16 amino acids long. Per the germline V gene, CDR1 is MDHEN and CDR2 is SYDVKM. Trimming removed 2 bases at V and 2 bases at J, with 13 bases between. This CDR3 is CASSLIGEERNQPQHF. The DNA for the CDR3 is TGTGCCAGCAGTTTAATAGGGGAAGAGCGCAATCAGCCCCAGCATTTT.

This clonotype was seen repeatedly, ten times or more. This chain uses TRBV3-1 with TRBJ2-2; 9 nucleotides match TRBD2. The CDR3 spans 15 residues. CDR1 is LGHDT and CDR2 is YNNKEL in the germline V gene (reference sequence). V was clipped by 1 base and J by 7 bases; unmatched bases: 4. In DNA, the CDR3 is TGTGCCAGCAGCCAAGCTAGCGGGGCGAACGGGGAGCTGTTTTTT. This gives the protein CASSQASGANGELFF.

This clonotype was seen ten or more times. The chain recombines TRBV6-1 with TRBJ2-5; D remains ambiguous. Trimming took off 7 bases at V and 3 bases at J, with 15 bases between the two ends. Germline values: CDR1 MNHNS, CDR2 SASEGT. This CDR3 has 14 residues. The CDR3: CASTGYSPEETQYF. In DNA form, the CDR3 reads TGTGCCAGCACGGGCTATAGCCCAGAAGAGACCCAGTACTTC.

This clonotype was seen many times. The gene calls are TRBV5-4 and TRBJ1-1, with 7 bases matching TRBD1. The CDR3 is made up of 13 amino acids. V trimming: 5 bases; J trimming: 3 bases; junction bases outside the gene matches: 4. CDR1 and CDR2 (germline): SGHNT, YYREEE (reference sequence). CDR3 coding DNA: TGTGCCAGCAGAGGGGGCGGGGACACTGAAGCTTTCTTT. Protein: CASRGGGDTEAFF.

Many counts were recorded for this clonotype. V gene TRBV12-3 or TRBV12-4 combines with J gene TRBJ2-7, with D tentatively TRBD2 (6 bases). The CDR3 spans 14 residues. Trimming took 7 bases from V and 2 from J, leaving 15 bases between them. This CDR3 is CASTWGRRAYEQYF. The DNA of the CDR3 is TGTGCCAGCACCTGGGGGAGGCGCGCCTACGAGCAGTACTTC.

This clonotype was detected a few times. The chain uses TRBV11-2 and TRBJ1-1, with D possibly matching TRBD1 (5 bases). This CDR3 comprises 15 residues. The germline V gene has CDR1 SGHAT and CDR2 FQNNGV. V shed 1 base and J shed 4 bases, with 13 bases lying between them. The CDR3 sequence is CASSLGLDGGTEAFF. CDR3 bases: TGTGCCAGCAGCTTAGGGTTGGATGGGGGCACTGAAGCTTTCTTT.

The V and J genes are TRBV4-1 and TRBJ1-4, with a weak D call TRBD1 (5 bases). This CDR3 contains 14 residues. CDR1 and CDR2 from the germline V gene are MGHRA and YSYEKL. V was trimmed by 6 bases and J by 8 bases, leaving 16 bases between them. Here the CDR3 reads CASSRGLIGEKLFF. For the CDR3, the DNA is TGCGCCAGCAGTCGGGGACTGATTGGGGAAAAACTGTTTTTT.

This rearrangement joins TRBV20-1 to TRBJ1-5; tentative D call: TRBD1 (6 bases). Trimming removed 4 bases from V and 3 bases from J, with 10 bases in between. The CDR3 runs 13 residues. Germline V CDR1 and CDR2: DFQATT, SNEGSKA (reference sequence). The DNA for the CDR3 is TGCAGTGCTACGGGGGCCTTCAATCAGCCCCAGCATTTT. Encoded protein: CSATGAFNQPQHF.